These T cell receptor beta chains were read from a single sample in a study of vaccination and CD4 T cells after COVID-19. No antigen has been identified for these receptors. TCRdb itself ran the PCR reads through MiXCR, one entry per CDR3 protein. The data contain approximately 9,600 distinct CDR3 sequences, about 30% of them singletons. Material: CD4+ T cells from blood, cultured in vitro. These receptor sequences come from a human donor in good health. CDR3s include the opening cysteine and the closing phenylalanine or tryptophan. A D gene is named only where the DNA matches it firmly. Expanded clones get a size class; other rows say once, few or many, or leave the size out.

size	J	V	D	DNA	CDR3
medium-sized	TRBJ1-5	TRBV25-1	-	TGTGCCAGCAGTGATAGAGGGGCTGGCAATCAGCCCCAGCATTTT	CASSDRGAGNQPQHF
-	TRBJ2-5	TRBV7-8	-	TGTGCCAGCAGCTTAACGCGGACAGTCTTACAAGAGACCCAGTACTTC	CASSLTRTVLQETQYF
-	TRBJ2-1	TRBV19	-	TGTGCCACCCAACGGCAGGTCAGTAGAGGGTTCGGCGAGCAGTTCTTC	CATQRQVSRGFGEQFF
few	TRBJ2-6	TRBV7-6	-	TGTGCCAGCAGCTTAGACGGGGGGCTTGGCTTCTCTGGGGCCAACGTCCTGACTTTC	CASSLDGGLGFSGANVLTF
-	TRBJ2-1	TRBV20-1	-	TGCAGTGCTAGAGATCTGGATCTCTACAATGAGCAGTTCTTC	CSARDLDLYNEQFF
few	TRBJ2-7	TRBV7-2	TRBD2	TGTGCCAGCAGCCAAACTAGCGGGATATCCTACGAGCAGTACTTC	CASSQTSGISYEQYF
medium-sized	TRBJ1-2	TRBV7-2	-	TGTGCCAGCAGCGCCGGCGGACAGTCTTATGGCTACACCTTC	CASSAGGQSYGYTF
few	TRBJ2-7	TRBV27	TRBD1	TGTGCCACTAGAGCCCCGGGACAGCGCGCCCATGAGTACTTC	CATRAPGQRAHEYF
-	TRBJ1-2	TRBV10-3	-	TGTGCCATCAGTGGCGACAGGAATTATGGCTACACCTTC	CAISGDRNYGYTF
-	TRBJ1-2	TRBV28	TRBD1	TGTGCCAGCAGTTTAGGACAGGAACCTATGAGCTACACCTTC	CASSLGQEPMSYTF
-	TRBJ2-5	TRBV4-2	-	TGTGCCAGCAGCCTCAACAGGGCTCAAGAGACCCAGTACTTC	CASSLNRAQETQYF
few	TRBJ2-7	TRBV19	-	TGTGCCAGTAGTATCTCCAGGGGAGACGAGCAGTACTTC	CASSISRGDEQYF
-	TRBJ1-5	TRBV28	-	TGTGCCAGCAGTTTAAGGCAGGGGTATCAGCCCCAGCATTTT	CASSLRQGYQPQHF
-	TRBJ2-5	TRBV24-1	TRBD1	TGTGCCACCAGTGCCTCCGGGACAGGGGCCGAGACCCAGTACTTC	CATSASGTGAETQYF
few	TRBJ2-7	TRBV7-2	-	TGTGCCAGCAGCTTAGTACGTCGGGAGCAGTACTTC	CASSLVRREQYF
-	TRBJ1-2	TRBV27	-	TGTGCCAGCAGTTTACAGGGACCTAGTGGCTACACCTTC	CASSLQGPSGYTF
-	TRBJ2-1	TRBV7-2	TRBD2	TGTGCCAGCAGCTTTAGCGGGAGGGGACCCCCGTTCTTC	CASSFSGRGPPFF
-	TRBJ2-7	TRBV4-3	TRBD1	TGCGCCAGCAGTCGGGACAGGAGATACTCCTACGAGCAGTACTTC	CASSRDRRYSYEQYF
medium-sized	TRBJ2-1	TRBV20-1	-	TGCAGTGCTAGACCAACTCTAGCCTTTGGCTACAATGAGCAGTTCTTC	CSARPTLAFGYNEQFF
few	TRBJ1-1	TRBV20-1	-	TGCAGTGCGTGGACAGTGAACACTGAAGCTTTCTTT	CSAWTVNTEAFF
few	TRBJ1-1	TRBV29-1	-	TGCAGCGTCTCAGATAACACTGAAGCTTTCTTT	CSVSDNTEAFF
-	TRBJ2-7	TRBV27	TRBD2	TGTGCCAGCAGTTTAATAGCGGGCTCCTACGAGCAGTACTTC	CASSLIAGSYEQYF
few	TRBJ1-6	TRBV30	-	TGTGCCTGGAGTGTGGAATGGTCCTATAATTCACCCCTCCACTTT	CAWSVEWSYNSPLHF
-	TRBJ2-1	TRBV28	-	TGTGCCGTCATGGAGGGGGCAGAGAGCTACAATGAGCAGTTCTTC	CAVMEGAESYNEQFF
medium-sized	TRBJ1-2	TRBV20-1	-	TGCAGTGCTCCCGGACGGAATAACTATGGCTACACCTTC	CSAPGRNNYGYTF
once	TRBJ2-3	TRBV2	-	TGTGCCAGCAGTTCAAACCGGGACACAGATACGCAGTATTTT	CASSSNRDTDTQYF
-	TRBJ2-7	TRBV11-2	TRBD2	TGTGCCAGCAGCTTCATAGCGGGAGGGACCTCCTACGAGCAGTACTTC	CASSFIAGGTSYEQYF
-	TRBJ1-1	TRBV6-5	TRBD1	TGTGCCAGCAGTTCAAAAGGACAGGGTGGGGTGGGCACTGAAGCTTTCTTT	CASSSKGQGGVGTEAFF
-	TRBJ2-1	TRBV20-1	-	TGCAGTGCGTCGCTAGCGAATGAGCAGTTCTTC	CSASLANEQFF
few	TRBJ2-2	TRBV6-1	TRBD2	TGTGCCAGCAGAGACCCTTCTAGCGGGAGGTCCGGGGAGCTGTTTTTT	CASRDPSSGRSGELFF
-	TRBJ2-4	TRBV7-9	TRBD1	TGTGCCAGCAGCCTAGGACAGGTGGACATTCAGTACTTC	CASSLGQVDIQYF
few	TRBJ1-1	TRBV7-2	-	TGTGCCAGCAGCAGTGGCGGGACCACTGAAGCTTTCTTT	CASSSGGTTEAFF
few	TRBJ2-4	TRBV20-1	-	TGCAGTGCTCTTAGTTCAGCCATAGCCAAAAACATTCAGTACTTC	CSALSSAIAKNIQYF
-	TRBJ2-1	TRBV19	-	TGTGCCAGTAGATATGGGGGCCTGAGGAATGAGCAGTTCTTC	CASRYGGLRNEQFF
-	TRBJ1-5	TRBV6-1	TRBD1	TGTGCCAGCAGTGAAGGGACAGGGGGCGTGGGCAATCAGCCCCAGCATTTT	CASSEGTGGVGNQPQHF
-	TRBJ1-6	TRBV7-9	-	TGTGCCAGCAGCTTAGAACAGGGTCCAAATTCACCCCTCCACTTT	CASSLEQGPNSPLHF
-	TRBJ1-5	TRBV12-3/TRBV12-4	TRBD1	TGTGCCAGCAGCCTGCGGACAGGCCCTAGCAATCAGCCCCAGCATTTT	CASSLRTGPSNQPQHF
-	TRBJ2-7	TRBV28	TRBD1	TGTGCCAGCAGTCCAGGGGGCCGCAACTACGAGCAGTACTTC	CASSPGGRNYEQYF
-	TRBJ2-7	TRBV20-1	TRBD2	TGCAGTGCTTGGACTAGCGGGAGCAACGAGCAGTACTTC	CSAWTSGSNEQYF
-	TRBJ1-2	TRBV18	-	TGTGCCAGCTCACCAAGTCCTCAGGGGCGTAACTATGGCTACACCTTC	CASSPSPQGRNYGYTF
-	TRBJ1-3	TRBV7-6	-	TGTGCCAGCAGCCAAGGTCCACTCCAGTCTTTCTCTGGAAACACCATATATTTT	CASSQGPLQSFSGNTIYF
-	TRBJ1-6	TRBV27	-	TGTGCCAGCAGTCGGGGGAGCTCCTATAATTCACCCCTCCACTTT	CASSRGSSYNSPLHF
-	TRBJ2-3	TRBV28	-	TGTGCCAGCAGCCCGAGACTCACAGATACGCAGTATTTT	CASSPRLTDTQYF
few	TRBJ1-3	TRBV24-1	TRBD1	TGTGCCACCAGTGACGGGACAGCTGGAAACACCATATATTTT	CATSDGTAGNTIYF
-	TRBJ2-7	TRBV7-9	TRBD1	TGTGCCAGCAGCGGCCCCGGGACAGGGTCCTACGAGCAGTACTTC	CASSGPGTGSYEQYF
few	TRBJ1-5	TRBV19	-	TGTGCCAGTAGTGTCAGGGGAAGGAGCAATCAGCCCCAGCATTTT	CASSVRGRSNQPQHF
-	TRBJ2-5	TRBV5-4	-	TGTGCCAGCAGCTTGGGAAGACAAGAGACCCAGTACTTC	CASSLGRQETQYF
-	TRBJ2-1	TRBV24-1	-	TGTGCCACCAGTGACAGCCGGGGCCCTCTGCGCAATGAGCAGTTCTTC	CATSDSRGPLRNEQFF
-	TRBJ2-2	TRBV7-2	-	TGTGCCAGCAGCTTATCGGGCCCGAACACCGGGGAGCTGTTTTTT	CASSLSGPNTGELFF
-	TRBJ2-3	TRBV20-1	-	TGCAGTGCTAGAGACAGGTGGGGGGATACGCAGTATTTT	CSARDRWGDTQYF
-	TRBJ2-2	TRBV10-3	-	TGTGCCATCAGTGACTTAGGGGGGGAAACGAACACCGGGGAGCTGTTTTTT	CAISDLGGETNTGELFF
-	TRBJ1-6	TRBV20-1	-	TGCAGTGCTAGTGACGGAGGGAATCATTCACCCCTCCACTTT	CSASDGGNHSPLHF
-	TRBJ2-3	TRBV7-9	TRBD2	TGTGCCAGCAGCTTAGGATCGGGAGCGGGAAAGGCAGATACGCAGTATTTT	CASSLGSGAGKADTQYF
-	TRBJ1-5	TRBV5-6	TRBD1	TGTGCCAGCAGCTCGACAGGGGGCAATCAGCCCCAGCATTTT	CASSSTGGNQPQHF
few	TRBJ1-5	TRBV27	-	TGTGCCAGCAGTTTCCCGGATCAGCCCCAGCATTTT	CASSFPDQPQHF
-	TRBJ1-5	TRBV6-1	-	TGTGCCAGCAAGGAACAGAGGATCTTTAATCAGCCCCAGCATTTT	CASKEQRIFNQPQHF
-	TRBJ1-1	TRBV5-6	-	TGTGCCAGCAGCTTCGGTCCGGTGAACACTGAAGCTTTCTTT	CASSFGPVNTEAFF
few	TRBJ2-1	TRBV27	TRBD1	TGTGCCAGCAGCCTAAACAGGGGGCCCCGAAGCTATGAGCAGTTCTTC	CASSLNRGPRSYEQFF